The clone carrying this TCR beta chain has more than one count but fewer than ten. TCRdb re-analysed the 5' RACE reads in MiXCR, keeping a single row per CDR3 protein. This sample yields approximately 37,000 distinct CDR3 sequences, of which around 4.5% are seen a single time; 4.5% to 5.5% belongs to the top ten. This record comes from a study of early T cells in non-severe SARS-CoV-2 infection. This TCR was sampled from an adult who was a healthcare worker with PCR-confirmed SARS-CoV-2 infection or an uninfected control (not recorded which). Sample: whole blood.

As DNA, the CDR3 is TGTGCCAGCAGTAGCCGGGACAGGGTCTCTGAAGCTTTCTTT. Translated, it gives CASSSRDRVSEAFF. V usage is TRBV21-1 and J usage is TRBJ1-1; TRBD1 is taken as the D call from the table, unchecked against the DNA. TRBV21-1 is noted as a pseudogene. The CDR3 runs 14 residues.